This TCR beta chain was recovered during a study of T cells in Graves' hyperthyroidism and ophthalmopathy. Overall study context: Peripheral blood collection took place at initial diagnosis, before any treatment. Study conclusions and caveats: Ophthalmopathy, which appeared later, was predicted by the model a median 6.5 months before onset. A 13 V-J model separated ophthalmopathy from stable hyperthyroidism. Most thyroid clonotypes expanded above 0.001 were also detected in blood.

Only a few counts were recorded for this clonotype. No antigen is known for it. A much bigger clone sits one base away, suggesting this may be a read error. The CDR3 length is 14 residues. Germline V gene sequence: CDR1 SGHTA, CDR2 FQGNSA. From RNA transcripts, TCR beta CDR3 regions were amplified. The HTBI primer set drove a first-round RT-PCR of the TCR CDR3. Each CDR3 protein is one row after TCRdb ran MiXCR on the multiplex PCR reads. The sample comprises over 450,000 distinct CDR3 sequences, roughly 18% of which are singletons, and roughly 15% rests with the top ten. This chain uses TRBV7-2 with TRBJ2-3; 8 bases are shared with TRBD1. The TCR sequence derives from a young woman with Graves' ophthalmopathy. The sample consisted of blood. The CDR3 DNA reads TGTGCCAGCAGCCCGGACAGGGTAACAGGTACGCAGTATTTT. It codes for CASSPDRVTGTQYF.